Listed here is a single TCR beta chain. No cognate antigen has been identified for it. Base-call qualities are not available, and no considerably larger clone is one nucleotide away. Ficoll-Paque density gradient centrifugation was used to isolate PBMCs. The V and J ends are trimmed by 7 bases and 8 bases, leaving 15 bases between them. Taken from cysteine to phenylalanine, the CDR3 has 13 residues. Only the CDR3 DNA is retained, 39 bases long and in frame from the first base. This sample is part of a study of T-cell memory formation after mild COVID-19 listed by TCRdb under 2021. For context, the study as a whole: TCR sequence clusters from the two donors were largely donor specific. The cohort comprised two young, previously healthy adult volunteers, one female and one male. In a couple of donors, T-cell clones that expanded and contracted after mild COVID-19 were followed by sequencing TCRalpha and TCRbeta repertoires longitudinally. Overall results and qualifications from the work: Contracting CD4+ clones turned up mainly in the CM and EM memory subsets, whereas EMRA was where CD8+ clones were enriched. Only two mild cases were covered by the study, and larger cohorts that include severe cases with pre-infection samples were considered necessary. Some responding clones were found in pre-infection memory, which suggests that pre-existing cross-reactive memory T cells took part in the SARS-CoV-2 response. SARS-CoV-2 specificity was not confirmed for the second-wave clones peaking on day 37. From day 15 to 85, contracting clones showed balanced CD4/CD8 phenotypes, whereas a second wave of clones that expanded from day 15 to 37 leaned towards CD4+.

The sequencer listed for this sample is Illumina NovaSeq 6000. TCRalpha and TCRbeta cDNA libraries were constructed by 5'RACE with constant-segment primers, with sample barcodes and unique molecular identifiers being introduced. RNA was extracted from every sample with Trizol reagent. Library amplification was performed in two PCR steps, and a second sample barcode and Illumina TruSeq adapters were introduced in the second step. Sequencing of the libraries was done on an Illumina NovaSeq, producing 2 x 150 bp paired-end reads. In the authors' own workflow: Reads were demultiplexed and collapsed into UMI-guided consensus sequences with migec v1.2.7. With mixcr v2.1.11, UMI consensuses were aligned to TRA and TRB V and J templates and assembled into clonotypes. Expanded or contracted clonotypes were those called significant by both edgeR and NoisET, with noise models trained on biological replicates. edgeR calls used a false discovery rate-adjusted p below 0.01 and a log2 fold-change threshold of 1. As an exploratory analysis of dynamics, max-normalized trajectories of the 1000 most abundant clonotypes were examined by PCA with hierarchical clustering. The CD4 or CD8 phenotype of responding clones was assigned using the separately sequenced CD4+ and CD8+ repertoires. TCRdb reanalyzed the raw reads on its own, using fastp at Q25 for trimming and MiXCR for clone calling, and kept in-frame beta chains. For every CDR3 protein sequence, its rows merge into one entry that carries the most common genes and DNA. Here the V and J calls rest on TCRdb's processing, not on the authors' analysis. This sample is represented by about 410,000 distinct CDR3 sequences; 20% to 30% of them were singletons. The leading ten clones occupy approximately 14% of the sample.

Sequencing used PBMCs or a T cell subset sorted from them (not recorded which). Recombination connected TRBV12-3 or TRBV12-4 to TRBJ2-1; the D region possibly corresponds to TRBD1 (5 bases align). The TCR was taken from an adult woman who had mild COVID-19 (a few samples of this study predate the infection). The sample titles of this study are shuffled in the database, so cell type and time point are left out; the donor was told from shared clones. The CDR3: CASKLDTGYEQFF. The sequence in DNA is TGTGCCAGCAAGCTGGACACGGGTTATGAGCAGTTCTTC.